Sequencing of this TCR beta chain was carried out in a study of CD8 T cells in ankylosing spondylitis. Findings and limits, study-wide: Disease-linked clones, CD8+, were relatively rare in peripheral blood. Disease-linked clones were reportedly significantly enriched in matched ankylosing spondylitis synovial fluid. In ankylosing spondylitis blood, a motif of roughly 8 highly homologous TCR beta variants appeared characteristic.

With respect to this clonotype: What it binds is not known.

The CDR3 sequence is 16 residues long. CDR1 and CDR2 from the germline V gene are LNHDA and SQIVND (reference sequence). Losses at the gene ends were 5 bases for V and 4 bases for J; bases not matched to a gene: 13. Via MiXCR, TCRdb re-called the 5' RACE reads, giving one row per CDR3 protein. Of some 700,000 distinct CDR3 sequences in the sample, around 20% are singletons; the top ten hold around 19%. The clonotype comes from a male donor with ankylosing spondylitis. The rearrangement uses TRBV19 and TRBJ2-7; TRBD1 agrees at 8 bases. Input material: blood, either unsorted or a sorted T cell fraction (not recorded which). The CDR3 loop reads CASSSLTGASGYEQYF. CDR3 nucleotides: TGTGCCAGTAGTTCCCTGACAGGGGCCTCCGGGTACGAGCAGTACTTC.